A single count supports the clone carrying this TCR beta chain. What it binds is unknown. This sample was included in a study of persistence of HIV-infected CD4 T cells. This was the immunoSEQ version 4 assay in survey mode. TCRdb's copy holds only in-frame clones and misses some; the assay was immunoSEQ multiplex PCR. This table has about 51,000 clones, around 90% appearing once. Nonspecific anti-CD3/anti-CD28 bead stimulation represents the broad CD4+ T cell repertoire. Sorting selected CD4+ T cells upregulating both CD40 ligand and CD69. CDR1 SGHNT and CDR2 YYREEE come from the germline V gene (reference sequence). V lost 0 bases to trimming and J lost 9 bases, with 7 bases between them. The CDR3 extends over 12 amino acids.

The sample here was CD4+ T cells sorted from PBMCs after 18-hour stimulation, taken from a patient who received antiretroviral therapy. The origin of this receptor is an adult woman with HIV who was CMV-seropositive. The V gene is TRBV5-4, the J gene TRBJ1-5; D not resolved. DNA for the CDR3: TGTGCCAGCAGCTTGGAAACCGGGCCCCAGCATTTT. As protein: CASSLETGPQHF.